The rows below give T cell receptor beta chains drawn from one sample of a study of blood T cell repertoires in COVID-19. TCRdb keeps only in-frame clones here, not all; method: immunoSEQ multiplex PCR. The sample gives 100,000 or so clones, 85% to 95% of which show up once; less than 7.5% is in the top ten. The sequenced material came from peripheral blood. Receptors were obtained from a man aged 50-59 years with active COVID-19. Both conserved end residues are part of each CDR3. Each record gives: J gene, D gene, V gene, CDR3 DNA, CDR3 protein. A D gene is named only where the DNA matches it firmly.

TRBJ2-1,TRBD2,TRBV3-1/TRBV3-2,TGTGCCAGCAGCCCACGGGCGAGCGGGAGGGGGGTTTACAATGAGCAGTTCTTC,CASSPRASGRGVYNEQFF
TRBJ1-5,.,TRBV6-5,TGTGCCAGCAGTTACTCCTCGAGTTCCGGGCAGCCCCAGCATTTT,CASSYSSSSGQPQHF
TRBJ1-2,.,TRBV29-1,TGCAGCGTTGCTCGGGGTGGTTGGTATGGCTACACCTTC,CSVARGGWYGYTF
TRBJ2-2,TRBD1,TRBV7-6,TGTGCCAGCAGCCTACAGGGGGACGCACCGGGCACCGGGGAGCTGTTTTTT,CASSLQGDAPGTGELFF
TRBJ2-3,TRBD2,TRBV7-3,TGTGCCAGCAGTAAAGGACTAGCGGGAGCGGTAGATACGCAGTATTTT,CASSKGLAGAVDTQYF
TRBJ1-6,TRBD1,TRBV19,TGTGCCAGTAGTACTACAGGGGACTTTAATTCACCCCTCCACTTT,CASSTTGDFNSPLHF
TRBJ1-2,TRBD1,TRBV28,TGTGCCAGCAGTGGGGACAGCTACTATGGCTACACCTTC,CASSGDSYYGYTF
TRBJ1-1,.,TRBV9,TGTGCCAGCAGCTCCTACAGTCCTGAAGCTTTCTTT,CASSSYSPEAFF
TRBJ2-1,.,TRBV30,TGTGCCGGACTAAACGGACAGGACGACTCCTACAATGAGCAGTTCTTC,CAGLNGQDDSYNEQFF
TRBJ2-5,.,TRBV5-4,TGTGCCAGCAGCGCCGGGACTCAAGAGACCCAGTACTTC,CASSAGTQETQYF
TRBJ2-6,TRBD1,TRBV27,TGTGCCAGCAGAAACCTCGCCGGGACAGGGAGAACTGGGGCCAACGTCCTGACTTTC,CASRNLAGTGRTGANVLTF
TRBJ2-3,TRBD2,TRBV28,TGTGCCAGCAGTTCACCTAGCGGGACCTTCACAGATACGCAGTATTTT,CASSSPSGTFTDTQYF
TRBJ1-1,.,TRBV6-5,TGTGCCAGCAGTCCGGACTGGATCACTGAAGCTTTCTTT,CASSPDWITEAFF
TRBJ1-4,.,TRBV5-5,TGTGCCAGCAGCTTATCGACTGTGAATGAAAAACTGTTTTTT,CASSLSTVNEKLFF
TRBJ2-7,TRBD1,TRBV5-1,TGCGCCAGCAGCCATGGACAGGGTTTCTACGAGCAGTACTTC,CASSHGQGFYEQYF